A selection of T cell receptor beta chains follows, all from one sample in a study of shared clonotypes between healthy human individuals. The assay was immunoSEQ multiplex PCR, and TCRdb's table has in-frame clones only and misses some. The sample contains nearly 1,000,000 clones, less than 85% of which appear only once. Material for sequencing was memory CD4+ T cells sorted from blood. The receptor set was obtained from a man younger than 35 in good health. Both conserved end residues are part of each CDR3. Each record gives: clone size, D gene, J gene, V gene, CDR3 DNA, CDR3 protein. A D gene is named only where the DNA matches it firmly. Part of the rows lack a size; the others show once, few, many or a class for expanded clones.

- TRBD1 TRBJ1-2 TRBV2 TGTGCCAGCAGTATGGGACAGGGGACCTATGGCTACACCTTC CASSMGQGTYGYTF
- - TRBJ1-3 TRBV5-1 TGCGCCAGCAGCAAGGACAGAGGTGGAAACACCATATATTTT CASSKDRGGNTIYF
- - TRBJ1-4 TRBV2 TGTGCCAGCAGTGCACAGGTTGGTGAAAAACTGTTTTTT CASSAQVGEKLFF
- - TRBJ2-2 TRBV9 TGTGCCAGCAGCCCAATCCGAGGGGAGGTTGCCGGGGAGCTGTTTTTT CASSPIRGEVAGELFF
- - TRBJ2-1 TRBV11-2 TGTGCCAGCAGCCCAACCGGCCGGGGTCTGATGTCGAATGAGCAGTTCTTC CASSPTGRGLMSNEQFF
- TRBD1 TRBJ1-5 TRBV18 TGTGCCAGCTCACCACAGGGGGCCAGCAATCAGCCCCAGCATTTT CASSPQGASNQPQHF
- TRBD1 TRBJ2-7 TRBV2 TGTGCCAGCAGTGAATGGCGAGGGACAGGGGCGAACGAGCAGTACTTC CASSEWRGTGANEQYF
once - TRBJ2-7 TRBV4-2 TGTGCCAGCAGCCCTGCGGGCAGTGCCGCCTACGAGCAGTACTTC CASSPAGSAAYEQYF
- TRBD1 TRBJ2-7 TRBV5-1 TGCGCCAGCAGCTGGTCGGCGGGACAGGGGGCAGGGGAGCAGTACTTC CASSWSAGQGAGEQYF
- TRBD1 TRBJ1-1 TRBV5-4 TGTGCCAGCAAACTACAGGGGGCCGACACTGAAGCTTTCTTT CASKLQGADTEAFF
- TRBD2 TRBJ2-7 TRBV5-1 TGCGCCAGCAGTTCCGGGGGGATATACGAGCAGTACTTC CASSSGGIYEQYF
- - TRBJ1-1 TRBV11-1 TGTGCCAGCAGCCAAGATGCAGGGAGCACTGAAGCTTTCTTT CASSQDAGSTEAFF
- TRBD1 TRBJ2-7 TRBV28 TGTGCCAGCAGTCTCGGACAGGCCTCCTACGAGCAGTACTTC CASSLGQASYEQYF
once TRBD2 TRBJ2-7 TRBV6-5 TGTGCCAGCAGTTACATCCGGGGGGCCTACGAGCAGTACTTC CASSYIRGAYEQYF
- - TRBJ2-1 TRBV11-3 TGTGCCAGCAGCTTACGTAGCGGCTCCTACAATGAGCAGTTCTTC CASSLRSGSYNEQFF
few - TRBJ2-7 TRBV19 TGTGCCAGTAGTATAGGTTTGGGGGGCGCGGGGGAGCAGTACTTC CASSIGLGGAGEQYF
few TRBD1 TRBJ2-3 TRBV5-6 TGTGCCAGCAGCTATGGGTCCCGGGACAGGGCGGATACGCAGTATTTT CASSYGSRDRADTQYF
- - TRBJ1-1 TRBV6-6 TGTGCCAGCAGTTACTCAGTGTCAGGTGAAGCTTTCTTT CASSYSVSGEAFF
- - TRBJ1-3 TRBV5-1 TGCGCCAGCAGCTTGGGAGGGGTCTCTGGAAACACCATATATTTT CASSLGGVSGNTIYF
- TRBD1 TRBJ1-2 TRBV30 TGTGCCTGGAGTGTCATCCCGGTCCACGACCGGGACAGGGCTAACTATGGCTACACCTTC CAWSVIPVHDRDRANYGYTF
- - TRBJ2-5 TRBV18 TGTGCCAGCTCCCAAGGACTCCAAGAGACCCAGTACTTC CASSQGLQETQYF
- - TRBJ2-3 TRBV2 TGTGCCAGCAGTGTGAAGAACGCAGATACGCAGTATTTT CASSVKNADTQYF
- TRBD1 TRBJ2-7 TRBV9 TGTGCCAGCAGTCAGGGGGACAGGGTTAAAGAGCAGTACTTC CASSQGDRVKEQYF
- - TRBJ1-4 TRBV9 TGTGCCAGCAGCCGACAAGGTTTTTACGAAAAACTGTTTTTT CASSRQGFYEKLFF
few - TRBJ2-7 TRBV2 TGTGCCAGCATGAAAGGGCTAGCTGGCGAGCAGTACTTC CASMKGLAGEQYF
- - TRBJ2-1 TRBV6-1 TGTGCCAGCGAGCGAAACTACAATGAGCAGTTCTTC CASERNYNEQFF
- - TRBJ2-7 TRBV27 TGTGTCGCGCGAAGGGGCGACTCCTACGAGCAGTACTTC CVARRGDSYEQYF
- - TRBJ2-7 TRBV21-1 TGTGCCAGCAGCAAGAGAAGCGGGAGCGGGTCCTACGAGCAGTACTTC CASSKRSGSGSYEQYF
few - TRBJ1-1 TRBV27 TGTGCCAGCAGTTTAGGAGGGGCCCTGAACACTGAAGCTTTCTTT CASSLGGALNTEAFF
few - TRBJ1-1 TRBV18 TGTGCCAGCTCACCAACCGGAATGAACACTGAAGCTTTCTTT CASSPTGMNTEAFF
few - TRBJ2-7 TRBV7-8 TGTGCCATCCCGTGGCAGGGGCCCTACGAGCAGTACTTC CAIPWQGPYEQYF
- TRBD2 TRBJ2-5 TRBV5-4 TGTGCCAGCAGCCCGGGTGGTAGCGGGCGAGAGACCCAGTACTTC CASSPGGSGRETQYF
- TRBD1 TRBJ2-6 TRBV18 TGTGCCAGCTCACCACCAGACAGGGGGCACTCTGGGGCCAACGTCCTGACTTTC CASSPPDRGHSGANVLTF
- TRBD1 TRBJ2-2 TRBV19 TGTGCCAGTAGTATGGTTCAGGGGGTCACCGGGGAGCTGTTTTTT CASSMVQGVTGELFF
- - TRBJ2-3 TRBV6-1 TGTGCCAGCAGTGAGGTATGGGTGGGGACAGATACGCAGTATTTT CASSEVWVGTDTQYF
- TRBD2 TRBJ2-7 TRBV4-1 TGCGCCAGCAGCCAAGCGGCTAGCGGGACGATATACGAGCAGTACTTC CASSQAASGTIYEQYF
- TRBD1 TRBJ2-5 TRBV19 TGTGCCAGTCGCCCGGGGACAGGGGTAAAAGAGACCCAGTACTTC CASRPGTGVKETQYF
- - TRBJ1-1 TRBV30 TGTGCCTGGACCCGGGGCAGGTACATTGAAGCTTTCTTT CAWTRGRYIEAFF